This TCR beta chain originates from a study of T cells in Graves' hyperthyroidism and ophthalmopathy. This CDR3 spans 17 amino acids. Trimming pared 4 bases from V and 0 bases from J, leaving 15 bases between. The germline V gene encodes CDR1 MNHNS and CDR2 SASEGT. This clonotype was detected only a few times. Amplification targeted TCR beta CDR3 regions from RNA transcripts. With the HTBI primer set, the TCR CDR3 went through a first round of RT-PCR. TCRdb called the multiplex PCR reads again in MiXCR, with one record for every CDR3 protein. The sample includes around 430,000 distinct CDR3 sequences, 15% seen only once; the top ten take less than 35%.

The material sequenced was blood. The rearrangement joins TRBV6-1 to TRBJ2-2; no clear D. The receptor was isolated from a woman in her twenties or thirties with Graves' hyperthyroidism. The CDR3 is CASSGFRHGPNTGELFF. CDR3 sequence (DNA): TGTGCCAGCAGTGGGTTTCGACACGGACCGAACACCGGGGAGCTGTTTTTT.